These T cell receptor beta chains were read from a single sample in a study of pediatric ulcerative colitis. Method: immunoSEQ multiplex PCR; TCRdb's copy keeps in-frame clones and lacks some. The sample contains about 36,000 clones, 73% of which appear only once. Sequenced input: gut tissue. These receptors were obtained from a boy between 10 and 17 years old with moderate ulcerative colitis. Both conserved end residues are part of each CDR3. The order of the fields is clone size, V gene, D gene, J gene, CDR3 protein, CDR3 DNA. A D gene is named only where the DNA matches it firmly. Where a row states a size, it is once, few, many or the class of an expanded clone; other rows omit it.

>NA|TRBV7-2|TRBD2|TRBJ2-1
CASSLGLAGTSYNEQFF
TGTGCCAGCAGCTTAGGACTAGCGGGAACCTCCTACAATGAGCAGTTCTTC
>NA|TRBV9|NA|TRBJ1-4
CASSVNRESTNEKLFF
TGTGCCAGCAGCGTTAACAGGGAGTCAACTAATGAAAAACTGTTTTTT
>NA|TRBV5-8|NA|TRBJ2-1
CASNPGTFYNEQFF
TGTGCCAGCAACCCCGGGACCTTCTACAATGAGCAGTTCTTC
>NA|TRBV6-1|NA|TRBJ1-6
CASSDGRSPLHF
TGTGCCAGCAGTGACGGGAGATCACCCCTCCACTTT
>once|TRBV4-1|NA|TRBJ1-1
CASSQVGGSTEAFF
TGCGCCAGCAGCCAAGTTGGAGGGTCGACTGAAGCTTTCTTT
>few|TRBV28|NA|TRBJ1-5
CASSYGLQPQHF
TGTGCCAGCAGTTACGGCCTTCAGCCCCAGCATTTT
>NA|TRBV7-8|NA|TRBJ2-2
CASSLSSVRDTGELFF
TGTGCCAGCAGCTTATCTAGCGTGCGGGACACCGGGGAGCTGTTTTTT
>NA|TRBV4-1|TRBD2|TRBJ2-4
CASSQVAGVIAKNIQYF
TGCGCCAGCAGCCAGGTAGCGGGAGTGATAGCCAAAAACATTCAGTACTTC
>NA|TRBV9|NA|TRBJ1-1
CASSAQPLRGNTEAFF
TGTGCCAGCAGCGCGCAACCACTCAGGGGCAACACTGAAGCTTTCTTT
>NA|TRBV7-2|TRBD2|TRBJ2-2
CASSLTSGGANTGELFF
TGTGCCAGCAGCTTGACTAGCGGGGGGGCGAACACCGGGGAGCTGTTTTTT
>NA|TRBV4-3|TRBD2|TRBJ2-5
CASSQTGLAGGNQETQYF
TGCGCCAGCAGCCAGACGGGACTAGCGGGGGGGAACCAAGAGACCCAGTACTTC
>few|TRBV9|NA|TRBJ2-7
CASSVASSPNEQYF
TGTGCCAGCAGCGTAGCCAGTTCGCCCAACGAGCAGTACTTC
>NA|TRBV28|TRBD2|TRBJ2-1
CASPGGLASGGATLYNEQFF
TGTGCCAGCCCAGGAGGCTTAGCTAGCGGGGGGGCCACCCTCTACAATGAGCAGTTCTTC
>NA|TRBV29-1|NA|TRBJ2-1
CSVRRELHSYNEQFF
TGCAGCGTACGCCGGGAGCTCCACTCCTACAATGAGCAGTTCTTC
>NA|TRBV27|TRBD1|TRBJ2-3
CASSLGQGHTDTQYF
TGTGCCAGCAGTTTGGGACAGGGGCACACAGATACGCAGTATTTT
>NA|TRBV28|TRBD1|TRBJ2-1
CASRYRDRSDEQFF
TGTGCCAGCAGGTACCGGGACAGGTCCGATGAGCAGTTCTTC
>NA|TRBV12-1|NA|TRBJ2-1
CASSSPGLSSYNEQFF
TGTGCCAGCAGCTCCCCGGGACTCAGCTCCTACAATGAGCAGTTCTTC
>few|TRBV19|NA|TRBJ2-1
CASNDGNSNEQFF
TGTGCCAGTAATGACGGGAACTCGAATGAGCAGTTCTTC
>once|TRBV2|NA|TRBJ1-1
CASSHGQPNTEAFF
TGTGCCAGCAGCCACGGACAGCCGAACACTGAAGCTTTCTTT
>NA|TRBV5-8|NA|TRBJ1-2
CASSLELQFNYGYTF
TGTGCCAGCAGCTTAGAACTTCAATTTAACTATGGCTACACCTTC
>NA|TRBV5-1|NA|TRBJ2-2
CASRSAGDTGELFF
TGCGCCAGCAGATCGGCCGGGGACACCGGGGAGCTGTTTTTT
>NA|TRBV2|NA|TRBJ2-7
CASSEALATNSYEQYF
TGTGCCAGCAGTGAAGCGCTAGCGACTAACTCCTACGAGCAGTACTTC
>NA|TRBV6-6|NA|TRBJ1-5
CASSPPGGGQPQHF
TGTGCCAGCAGTCCCCCCGGGGGCGGTCAGCCCCAGCATTTT
>few|TRBV4-1|TRBD1|TRBJ1-4
CASSQQGQSNEKLFF
TGCGCCAGCAGCCAACAGGGACAGAGTAATGAAAAACTGTTTTTT
>NA|TRBV7-2|NA|TRBJ2-7
CASSPSYEQYF
TGTGCCAGCAGCCCTTCCTACGAGCAGTACTTC
>once|TRBV5-3|NA|TRBJ2-2
CARSKVAGVRKNTGELFF
TGTGCCAGATCTAAAGTGGCCGGAGTGAGGAAGAACACCGGGGAGCTGTTTTTT
>few|TRBV30|TRBD2|TRBJ2-1
CALTTSGRIHEQFF
TGTGCCCTGACGACTAGCGGGAGAATCCATGAGCAGTTCTTC
>NA|TRBV12-5|TRBD1|TRBJ1-1
CASGRQGPNTEAFF
TGTGCTAGTGGGCGACAGGGGCCGAACACTGAAGCTTTCTTT
>NA|TRBV6-1|TRBD2|TRBJ2-7
CASSWTSGGSYEQYF
TGTGCCAGCAGCTGGACTAGCGGGGGGTCCTACGAGCAGTACTTC
>NA|TRBV5-1|NA|TRBJ2-3
CASSLFVLPPTPHADTQYF
TGCGCCAGCAGCTTGTTTGTTCTCCCCCCAACACCTCACGCAGATACGCAGTATTTT
>NA|TRBV4-3|NA|TRBJ2-7
CASSQVGYEQYF
TGCGCCAGCAGCCAAGTGGGCTACGAGCAGTACTTC
>NA|TRBV7-8|TRBD1|TRBJ1-2
CASSSGQFYGYTF
TGTGCCAGCAGCTCGGGACAGTTCTATGGCTACACCTTC
>NA|TRBV2|NA|TRBJ2-4
CASNRWNRAKNIQYF
TGTGCCAGCAATCGGTGGAACCGAGCCAAAAACATTCAGTACTTC
>NA|TRBV11-2|NA|TRBJ2-1
CASSFLNEQFF
TGTGCCAGCAGCTTCCTCAATGAGCAGTTCTTC
>NA|TRBV7-6|NA|TRBJ2-3
CASSPQSADTQYF
TGTGCCAGCAGCCCACAATCTGCGGATACGCAGTATTTT
>NA|TRBV4-1|NA|TRBJ1-1
CASSQDTSNTEAFF
TGCGCCAGCAGCCAGGACACCTCCAACACTGAAGCTTTCTTT
>NA|TRBV7-6|NA|TRBJ2-7
CASSLGTESYEQYF
TGTGCCAGCAGCTTAGGGACAGAGTCTTACGAGCAGTACTTC
>NA|TRBV2|NA|TRBJ1-5
CASSEMVGGQPQHF
TGTGCCAGCAGTGAAATGGTGGGTGGACAGCCCCAGCATTTT
>NA|TRBV4-1|TRBD2|TRBJ2-6
CASSPLALGANVLTF
TGCGCCAGCAGCCCACTAGCGCTCGGGGCCAACGTCCTGACTTTC
>NA|TRBV14|TRBD1|TRBJ1-1
CASSSGGAGTEAFF
TGTGCCAGCAGCTCAGGGGGCGCCGGCACTGAAGCTTTCTTT
>NA|TRBV6-6|NA|TRBJ2-6
CASSPTVSGANVLTF
TGTGCCAGCAGTCCGACAGTCTCTGGGGCCAACGTCCTGACTTTC
>NA|TRBV5-1|NA|TRBJ2-5
CASTPGGAEETQYF
TGCGCCAGCACCCCTGGGGGGGCCGAAGAGACCCAGTACTTC
>NA|TRBV5-4|NA|TRBJ1-4
CASSLGQGQGEKLFF
TGTGCCAGCAGCTTGGGTCAGGGGCAGGGAGAAAAACTGTTTTTT
>NA|TRBV13|NA|TRBJ1-6
CASSLAGVQVNSPLHF
TGTGCCAGCAGCTTAGCTGGGGTGCAAGTTAATTCACCCCTCCACTTT
>NA|TRBV18|NA|TRBJ2-7
CASHGGPTLGEQYF
TGTGCCAGCCACGGAGGGCCGACTCTTGGCGAGCAGTACTTC
>NA|TRBV28|NA|TRBJ1-1
CASSLQLHGGYTEAFF
TGTGCCAGCAGTTTACAACTACACGGCGGGTACACTGAAGCTTTCTTT
>few|TRBV4-2|NA|TRBJ1-1
CASSQDRAASEAFF
TGTGCCAGCAGCCAAGATCGGGCGGCCTCTGAAGCTTTCTTT
>NA|TRBV5-6|NA|TRBJ1-2
CASSFGRNYGYTF
TGTGCCAGCAGCTTTGGGCGGAACTATGGCTACACCTTC
>few|TRBV6-1|NA|TRBJ2-7
CASSHYEQYF
TGTGCCAGCAGCCACTACGAGCAGTACTTC
>NA|TRBV2|NA|TRBJ2-7
CASSGPRGTLEQYF
TGTGCCAGCAGTGGGCCCCGGGGGACTCTTGAGCAGTACTTC
>NA|TRBV5-6|NA|TRBJ2-1
CASRRDWNNEQFF
TGTGCCAGCAGGAGGGACTGGAACAATGAGCAGTTCTTC
>NA|TRBV9|NA|TRBJ2-3
CASSVEQPDTQYF
TGTGCCAGCAGCGTAGAGCAACCAGATACGCAGTATTTT
>few|TRBV6-5|TRBD1|TRBJ1-2
CASSYVGTGDYGYTF
TGTGCCAGCAGTTACGTCGGGACAGGGGACTATGGCTACACCTTC
>NA|TRBV7-3|NA|TRBJ1-6
CASSLLGALYNSPLHF
TGTGCCAGCAGCTTACTGGGGGCTCTATATAATTCACCCCTCCACTTT
>NA|TRBV19|TRBD1|TRBJ1-2
CASSLSGQGTYGYTF
TGTGCCAGTAGTTTATCGGGACAGGGCACCTATGGCTACACCTTC
>NA|TRBV6-6|NA|TRBJ2-4
CASRDSNSDAQYF
TGTGCCAGCAGAGACAGTAACTCTGACGCTCAGTACTTC
>NA|TRBV7-6|TRBD2|TRBJ2-1
CASSPGGGSGNPTNEQFF
TGTGCCAGCAGCCCCGGGGGGGGTAGCGGGAACCCAACCAATGAGCAGTTCTTC